Below are 17 T cell receptor beta chains sequenced from a single sample in a study of shared clonotypes between healthy human individuals. The repertoire was sequenced with immunoSEQ multiplex PCR; TCRdb's copy has only in-frame clones and lacks some. The repertoire has over a million clones, approximately 98.5% of them found once; the top ten carry 0.36%. Material: naive CD4+ T cells sorted from blood. Regarding subset: CD45RA+ positively selected. The receptors originated from a man aged 25-40 years in good health.

The chain couples TRBV25-1 to TRBJ2-1; D might be TRBD1 (6 bases). The germline V and J ends were trimmed by 3 bases and 7 bases, with 16 bases remaining between them. This CDR3 comprises 15 residues. The V gene's germline CDR1 is MGHDK and CDR2 SYGVNS. The CDR3 DNA sequence: TGTGCCAGCAGTGAGGTCAGGGGTCAATTGAATGAGCAGTTCTTC. It translates to CASSEVRGQLNEQFF.

The V call is TRBV6-6, the J call TRBJ2-4; D not certain. Germline values: CDR1 MNHNY, CDR2 SVGAGI (reference sequence). The CDR3 totals 13 residues. The V gene lost 8 bases and the J gene lost 4 bases, with 12 bases spanning the gap. The CDR3 loop is CASRPDMKNIQYF. In DNA, the CDR3 is TGTGCCAGCCGACCCGACATGAAAAACATTCAGTACTTC.

The V gene is TRBV7-2, the J gene TRBJ2-3, with 9 bases aligning to TRBD1. This CDR3 has 16 amino acids. Per the germline V gene, CDR1 is SGHTA and CDR2 is FQGNSA. V lost 3 bases and J lost 3; bases outside the gene matches: 7. The CDR3 protein is CASSFGTGMSTDTQYF. The CDR3 DNA follows: TGTGCCAGCAGCTTCGGGACAGGGATGTCGACAGATACGCAGTATTTT.

The chain has TRBV4-1 and TRBJ1-2, with D unclear. V was shortened by 4 bases and J by 8 bases, with 14 bases between the two germline ends. The CDR3 totals 13 residues. The germline V gene has CDR1 MGHRA and CDR2 YSYEKL. The CDR3 nucleotides read TGCGCCAGCAGCCCGGACTCTACGGGAGGCTACACCTTC. Protein: CASSPDSTGGYTF.

The chain is built from TRBV7-8 and TRBJ2-7, with D maybe TRBD1 (6 bases). Looked up from germline, CDR1 is SGHVS and CDR2 is FQNEAQ. V was trimmed by 5 bases and J by 3 bases, leaving 20 bases between them. The CDR3 length is 16 residues. CDR3 loop: CASSLRPGQGIYEQYF. CDR3 coding DNA: TGTGCCAGCAGCCTCCGTCCTGGGCAGGGGATCTACGAGCAGTACTTC.

V and J are TRBV7-6 and TRBJ2-5, with D perhaps TRBD2 (6 bases). This CDR3 contains 15 residues. Trimming stripped 4 bases from V and 1 base from J, with 13 bases between. CDR1 SGHVS and CDR2 FNYEAQ come from the germline V gene. The CDR3 DNA sequence: TGTGCCAGCAGCTCAGGGAGGACAACCCAAGAGACCCAGTACTTC. The encoded protein is CASSSGRTTQETQYF. The full variable domain, rest sourced from reference TRBV7-6 and TRBJ2-5, is GAGVSQSPRYKVTKRGQDVALRCDPISGHVSLYWYRQALGQGPEFLTYFNYEAQQDKSGLPNDRFSAERPEGSISTLTIQRTEQRDSAMYRCASSSGRTTQETQYFGPGTRLLVL.

The chain joins TRBV9 to TRBJ2-1; no clear D. Trimming removed 0 bases at V and 7 bases at J, with 14 bases between. Germline CDR1 SGDLS, CDR2 YYNGEE. The CDR3 contains 15 residues. CDR3 coding DNA: TGTGCCAGCAGCGTAGTTTGGGGTGGAGCGAATGAGCAGTTCTTC. It translates to CASSVVWGGANEQFF.

This chain links TRBV5-1 with TRBJ1-1, with a possible D match to TRBD1 (6 bases). Trimming took 5 bases from V and 5 from J, leaving 16 bases between them. The CDR3 spans 14 residues. Germline CDR1 reads SGHRS; CDR2 reads YFSETQ. The CDR3 region is CASRTGPSGTEAFF. Here the CDR3 DNA reads TGCGCCAGCAGAACAGGGCCTTCGGGGACTGAAGCTTTCTTT. The entire variable domain, with the rest obtained from reference TRBV5-1 and TRBJ1-1, is as follows: KAGVTQTPRYLIKTRGQQVTLSCSPISGHRSVSWYQQTPGQGLQFLFEYFSETQRNKGNFPGRFSGRQFSNSRSEMNVSTLELGDSALYLCASRTGPSGTEAFFGQGTRLTVV.

This clone has only one observation. The chain links TRBV11-2 to TRBJ1-5; no clear D. This CDR3 is 16 amino acids long. V gave up 5 bases and J gave up 3 bases, with 17 bases separating them. Germline V CDR1 and CDR2: SGHAT, FQNNGV. The CDR3 loop reads CASSGPEQDLNQPQHF. The CDR3 nucleotides read TGTGCCAGCAGCGGCCCCGAGCAGGATCTCAATCAGCCCCAGCATTTT.

The chain recombines TRBV7-2 with TRBJ2-7, with D uncertain. Trimming left V 8 bases short and J 4 bases short, with 15 bases between. Germline assignment: CDR1 SGHTA and CDR2 FQGNSA. The CDR3 is made up of 13 amino acids. The DNA of the CDR3 is TGTGCCAGCGGCCCAGTTCAAGGGTACGAGCAGTACTTC. Encoded protein: CASGPVQGYEQYF.

The rearrangement links TRBV6-6 to TRBJ2-1; 8 bases match TRBD2. The CDR3 runs to 15 residues. With 4 bases clipped from V and 6 bases from J, the junction kept 8 bases outside the gene matches. The germline V gene encodes CDR1 MNHNY and CDR2 SVGAGI (reference sequence). CDR3 sequence reads: CASSFQRELVNEQFF. CDR3 DNA: TGTGCCAGCAGTTTCCAGCGGGAGTTGGTCAATGAGCAGTTCTTC.

Remarks on this clone: Other nucleotide sequences from this sample produce the same CDR3. This sequence joins TRBV5-1 and TRBJ2-1; 8 nucleotides line up with TRBD2. V shed 0 bases and J 1 base; nucleotides not matched to a gene: 3. The CDR3 sequence is 16 residues long. CDR1 is SGHRS, CDR2 YFSETQ, per germline. CDR3 nucleotide sequence: TGCGCCAGCAGCTTGGGATCTAGCGGGTCCTACAATGAGCAGTTCTTC. Translated: CASSLGSSGSYNEQFF.

The rearrangement links TRBV18 to TRBJ2-5; D gene uncertain. In germline, CDR1 is KGHSH, CDR2 LQKENI. The CDR3 consists of 13 residues. V lost 4 bases and J 5 bases, leaving 11 bases between the germline ends. The CDR3 here is CASSRYESETQYF. CDR3 DNA sequence: TGTGCCAGCTCACGTTATGAAAGCGAGACCCAGTACTTC.

This clone was detected only once. The chain links TRBV5-1 to TRBJ2-1, with D perhaps TRBD2 (5 bases). CDR3 length equals 15 residues. V gave up 5 bases and J gave up 8 bases, with 20 bases separating them. Germline assignment: CDR1 SGHRS and CDR2 YFSETQ. CDR3 region: CASSPEKNFGDEQFF. In DNA, the CDR3 is TGCGCCAGCAGTCCGGAGAAAAACTTCGGGGATGAGCAGTTCTTC.

The chain recombines TRBV5-4 with TRBJ1-1; D is possibly TRBD1 (6 bases). The CDR3 has 13 amino acids. Germline V lookup: CDR1 SGHNT, CDR2 YYREEE (reference sequence). Trimming pared 4 bases from V and 7 bases from J, leaving 14 bases between. The CDR3 coding sequence is TGTGCCAGCAGCCCCCGGGACACAATTGAAGCTTTCTTT. Protein: CASSPRDTIEAFF.

The chain links TRBV7-9 to TRBJ2-2; 9 nucleotides agree with TRBD1. Per germline, CDR1 SEHNR and CDR2 FQNEAQ (reference sequence). The CDR3 has 17 residues. Unmatched junction bases numbered 7, after V lost 0 bases and J lost 5 bases. CDR3 coding DNA: TGTGCCAGCAGCTTAGCGCCGGGACAGGGATTAACCGGGGAGCTGTTTTTT. This translates into CASSLAPGQGLTGELFF. Using reference TRBV7-9 and TRBJ2-2 for the parts outside the CDR3, the full variable domain is DTGVSQNPRHKITKRGQNVTFRCDPISEHNRLYWYRQTLGQGPEFLTYFQNEAQLEKSRLLSDRFSAERPKGSFSTLEIQRTEQGDSAMYLCASSLAPGQGLTGELFFGEGSRLTVL.

This chain uses TRBV7-2 with TRBJ2-3, with no clear D. V lost 3 bases and J lost 4, with 8 bases in between. Germline V lookup: CDR1 SGHTA, CDR2 FQGNSA. The CDR3 extends over 13 amino acids. CDR3 nucleotide sequence: TGTGCCAGCAGCTTTGAGTTGCCAGATACGCAGTATTTT. This encodes CASSFELPDTQYF.